This T cell receptor beta chain was identified in a study of breast tumors, draining lymph nodes, adjacent tissues. General study points: Tumor and nontumor repertoires were significantly more similar in luminal-like than in basal-like breast cancer.

This clonotype was seen repeatedly, ten times or more. Its antigen is unknown. TCRdb re-analysed the multiplex PCR reads in MiXCR, keeping a single row per CDR3 protein. The sample contains 150,000 to 250,000 distinct CDR3 sequences, 31% of which appear only once. Axillary draining lymph nodes of breast cancer patients supplied the node samples. The TCR was taken from a female donor with breast cancer. Some clones in this sample may be carry-over from other donors' samples. Sequencing was carried out using axillary lymph node tissue.

CDR3 bases: TGCAGTGCTAGAGGTACCAAGAGTCAGCCCCAGCATTTT. Translation gives CSARGTKSQPQHF. This chain uses TRBV20-1 with TRBJ1-5; no reliable D call. In germline, CDR1 is DFQATT, CDR2 SNEGSKA (reference sequence). The CDR3 contains 13 residues. V lost 1 base to trimming and J lost 6 bases, with 10 bases between them.